The present entry profiles one T cell receptor (beta chain) with its context. The clone's antigen remains unknown. The junction does not match germline at one end; this may be a read error. The data were taken from a study of control samples from healthy donors and cancer patients (TCRdb year 2020). According to the germline V gene, CDR1 reads SGHAT and CDR2 reads FQNNGV. The CDR3, from cysteine to phenylalanine, totals 18 residues. Left in the record is the CDR3 DNA by itself, 54 bases read in frame from the first base. The library was produced with the immunoSEQ multiplex PCR assay. The source is immuneACCESS, and TCRdb retained only in-frame sequences with V and J called. Part of the clones is not carried over; for the studies checked, unresolved V genes explain less than half of this, and the remainder is unexplained. This sample lists 120,000 or so clones; 75% to 95% were detected once. Roughly 8.7% of the sample rests with the top ten.

Recombination joined TRBV11-2 with TRBJ2-2, with 9 central nucleotides matching TRBD1. The sample consisted of blood. The receptor was isolated from a man between 18 and 35 years old in good health. The CDR3 has the sequence CASSPSRPDRGGHRGAVF. The nucleotide sequence reads TGTGCCAGCAGCCCCTCCCGCCCGGACAGGGGCGGACACCGGGGAGCTGTTTTT.